Presented here are 22 T cell receptor beta chains from one specimen sequenced in a study of cytomegalovirus exposure and HLA in healthy donors. Using immunoSEQ multiplex PCR, the repertoire was profiled, and TCRdb retains in-frame clones only, with some absent. The table has some 350,000 clones, around 90% seen once. Sequenced: PBMCs. These receptors all come from a woman under 40 in good health and CMV-seropositive.

This clone was detected once. The chain couples TRBV15 to TRBJ2-1; no clear D gene. Trimming stripped 0 bases from V and 9 bases from J, with 21 bases between. The CDR3 loop spans 17 amino acids. The germline gives CDR1 LNHNV, CDR2 YYDKDF (reference sequence). The chain's CDR3 is CATSRDNKVTSWSEQFF. CDR3 nucleotides: TGTGCCACCAGCAGAGATAATAAAGTGACCTCTTGGAGTGAGCAGTTCTTC. The whole variable domain, remainder taken from reference TRBV15 and TRBJ2-1, is DAMVIQNPRYQVTQFGKPVTLSCSQTLNHNVMYWYQQKSSQAPKLLFHYYDKDFNNEADTPDNFQSRRPNTSFCFLDIRSPGLGDTAMYLCATSRDNKVTSWSEQFFGPGTRLTVL.

This clone was detected only a few times. The chain uses TRBV6-1 and TRBJ1-2; the D gene is possibly TRBD1 (6 bases). Trimming removed 4 bases at V and 0 bases at J, with 15 bases between. Germline V gene sequence: CDR1 MNHNS, CDR2 SASEGT. The CDR3 runs to 16 residues. CDR3 protein: CASSGSGVASNYGYTF. CDR3 DNA sequence: TGTGCCAGCAGTGGCTCAGGGGTAGCTTCTAACTATGGCTACACCTTC.

CDR3 amino acids: CAWSDGGSGYEQYF. The CDR3 DNA is TGTGCCTGGAGTGATGGCGGGAGTGGGTACGAGCAGTACTTC. V usage is TRBV30 and J usage is TRBJ2-7; 7 bases agree with TRBD2. Germline V CDR1 and CDR2: GTSNPN, SVGIG (reference sequence). The J segment lost 4 bases and the V segment lost 1 base, leaving 7 bases of the junction unmatched. CDR3 length: 14 amino acids.

The chain is built from TRBV25-1 and TRBJ2-7; 7 positions match TRBD2. The CDR3 spans 13 residues. V lost 5 bases, J lost 8 bases, and 9 bases stayed unmatched. Germline V lookup: CDR1 MGHDK, CDR2 SYGVNS. The CDR3 spells CASSKGTKTQQYF. The CDR3 nucleotides read TGTGCCAGCAGTAAAGGGACTAAGACGCAGCAGTACTTC.

As DNA, the CDR3 is TGTGCCAGCAGCCGACCACCTGACAGCAGGGTTGGAAACACCATATATTTT. This encodes CASSRPPDSRVGNTIYF. This chain joins TRBV28 and TRBJ1-3; TRBD1 might be the D (5 bases). CDR1 and CDR2 from the germline V gene are MDHEN and SYDVKM. V was pared by 6 bases and J by 3 bases, with 21 bases between. This CDR3 is built from 17 residues.

The chain employs TRBV5-1 and TRBJ2-7; 7 positions match TRBD2. The junction had 15 bases not matched to a gene; V was cut back by 2 bases and J by 1 base. CDR1 and CDR2 from the germline V gene are SGHRS and YFSETQ. The CDR3 is 18 amino acids. The CDR3 here is CASSLLGSGLGRSYEQYF. CDR3 DNA sequence: TGCGCCAGCAGCTTACTCGGGAGTGGACTAGGGAGGTCCTACGAGCAGTACTTC.

The V and J genes are TRBV27 and TRBJ1-2; 9 positions match TRBD1. The CDR3 has 16 amino acids. The V segment lost 5 bases and the J segment 4 bases; nucleotides outside the gene matches: 11. Germline V gene lookup returns CDR1 MNHEY and CDR2 SMNVEV (reference sequence). This chain's CDR3 is CASSPPGTGNSYGYTF. The CDR3 coding sequence is TGTGCCAGCAGTCCACCCGGGACAGGGAATTCCTATGGCTACACCTTC.

In nucleotides, the CDR3 is TGTGCCAGCAGCTTCACAAGGGGTTATGAGCAGTTCTTC. Translating gives CASSFTRGYEQFF. The chain is built from TRBV7-2 and TRBJ2-1; weak D call: TRBD1 (5 bases). This CDR3 spans 13 amino acids. V shed 3 bases and J shed 8 bases, with 11 bases lying between them. Germline CDR1 is SGHTA and CDR2 is FQGNSA. Using reference TRBV7-2 and TRBJ2-1 for the parts outside the CDR3, the full variable domain is GAGVSQSPSNKVTEKGKDVELRCDPISGHTALYWYRQSLGQGLEFLIYFQGNSAPDKSGLPSDRFSAERTGGSVSTLTIQRTQQEDSAVYLCASSFTRGYEQFFGPGTRLTVL.

V usage is TRBV6-5 and J usage is TRBJ2-1, with TRBD1 identical over 7 bases. The trim removed 6 bases at V and 7 bases at J, leaving 3 bases unmatched. Per germline, CDR1 MNHEY and CDR2 SVGAGI. The CDR3 contains 12 residues. In DNA, the CDR3 is TGTGCCAGCAGCCGGACAGGTAATGAGCAGTTCTTC. Encoded protein: CASSRTGNEQFF.

This clone was observed a single time. This chain connects TRBV7-6 to TRBJ2-7; D ambiguous. There are 13 residues in the CDR3. CDR1 and CDR2 from the germline V gene are SGHVS and FNYEAQ. V lost 8 bases and J 4 bases, leaving 15 bases between the germline ends. The CDR3 DNA sequence: TGTGCCAGCTCCCCTACCTCAGGTTACGAGCAGTACTTC. Translating gives CASSPTSGYEQYF.

V is TRBV7-8 and J is TRBJ1-4; D is possibly TRBD1 (6 bases). Per the germline V gene, CDR1 is SGHVS and CDR2 is FQNEAQ. V gave up 3 bases and J gave up 8 bases, with 13 bases separating them. The CDR3 is 14 amino acids. For the CDR3, the DNA is TGTGCCAGCAGCTTGTGGGGGGGCGGCGAAAAACTGTTTTTT. This sequence encodes CASSLWGGGEKLFF.

V and J are TRBV9 and TRBJ1-1, with 10 bases that match TRBD1. Germline assignment: CDR1 SGDLS and CDR2 YYNGEE. The CDR3 covers 15 residues. V gave up 3 bases and J gave up 3 bases; unmatched junction bases: 5. This chain's CDR3 is CASSERDRGYTEAFF. CDR3 nucleotide sequence: TGTGCCAGCAGCGAAAGGGACAGGGGCTACACTGAAGCTTTCTTT.

The V and J genes are TRBV7-9 and TRBJ1-4; TRBD1 might be the D (5 bases). Trimming shortened V by 10 bases and J by 8 bases, and 23 bases separated the two germline ends. Germline V gene sequence: CDR1 SEHNR, CDR2 FQNEAQ (reference sequence). This CDR3 region has 15 residues. The CDR3: CATEQVSAMGEKLFF. CDR3 nucleotides: TGTGCCACTGAACAGGTTTCAGCGATGGGGGAAAAACTGTTTTTT.

The chain carries TRBV5-6 and TRBJ2-1; 7 bases are shared with TRBD2. Trimming took 0 bases from V and 3 from J; bases not matched to a gene: 3. Germline values: CDR1 SGHDT, CDR2 YYEEEE. The CDR3 has 15 amino acids. CDR3 amino acids: CASSLAGTNYNEQFF. DNA for the CDR3: TGTGCCAGCAGCTTGGCCGGGACTAACTACAATGAGCAGTTCTTC.

V gene TRBV7-9 combines with J gene TRBJ1-5; D not resolved. Germline loops: CDR1 SEHNR, CDR2 FQNEAQ (reference sequence). V shed 0 bases and J shed 5 bases, with 5 bases lying between them. The CDR3 totals 13 residues. As DNA, the CDR3 is TGTGCCAGCAGCTTAGCGTGGGATCAGCCCCAGCATTTT. Translating gives CASSLAWDQPQHF. Drawing the rest from reference TRBV7-9 and TRBJ1-5, the complete variable domain is DTGVSQNPRHKITKRGQNVTFRCDPISEHNRLYWYRQTLGQGPEFLTYFQNEAQLEKSRLLSDRFSAERPKGSFSTLEIQRTEQGDSAMYLCASSLAWDQPQHFGDGTRLSIL.

This sequence joins TRBV15 and TRBJ1-2, with TRBD1 identical over 7 bases. CDR3 length: 14 residues. The germline gives CDR1 LNHNV, CDR2 YYDKDF (reference sequence). V lost 1 base and J lost 4; bases outside the gene matches: 3. CDR3 bases: TGTGCCACCAGCAGAGGTCGGACAGGCTATGGCTACACCTTC. Translation gives CATSRGRTGYGYTF.

This clone occurred once. The chain joins TRBV29-1 to TRBJ2-5; tentatively, D is TRBD1 or TRBD2 (6 bases each). Trimming shortened V by 8 bases and J by 5 bases, and 15 bases separated the two germline ends. The CDR3 totals 12 residues. Germline loops: CDR1 SQVTM, CDR2 ANQGSEA. CDR3 bases: TGCAGCTCCAGCGGAGGGGGGGAGACCCAGTACTTC. Protein sequence: CSSSGGGETQYF. Combining the CDR3 with reference TRBV29-1 and TRBJ2-5 gives the whole variable domain SAVISQKPSRDICQRGTSLTIQCQVDSQVTMMFWYRQQPGQSLTLIATANQGSEATYESGFVIDKFPISRPNLTFSTLTVSNMSPEDSSIYLCSSSGGGETQYFGPGTRLLVL.

CDR3 coding DNA: TGTGCCAGCAGTGATGGGGAAGCAGGCCCAGATACGCAGTATTTT. This translates into CASSDGEAGPDTQYF. V is TRBV2 and J is TRBJ2-3, with unresolved D. Trimming pared 3 bases from V and 4 bases from J, leaving 14 bases between. CDR3 length: 15 residues. Germline CDR1 SNHLY, CDR2 FYNNEI.

This chain uses TRBV13 with TRBJ2-3, with no clear D. The germline V gene has CDR1 PRHDT and CDR2 FYEKMQ (reference sequence). V was shortened by 8 bases and J by 2 bases, with 14 bases between the two germline ends. There are 14 residues in the CDR3. Here the CDR3 DNA reads TGTGCCAGCGCCACGGTAGGATTCACAGATACGCAGTATTTT. Encoded protein: CASATVGFTDTQYF.

The chain recombines TRBV5-1 with TRBJ2-5, with TRBD1 matching 7 bases. Germline V gives CDR1 SGHRS, CDR2 YFSETQ. V was clipped by 4 bases and J by 7 bases; unmatched bases: 7. CDR3 length equals 13 residues. CDR3 amino acids: CASSARDSVTQYF. The CDR3 DNA reads TGCGCCAGCAGCGCCCGGGACAGCGTGACCCAGTACTTC.

The table lists this clone with a few counts. The rearrangement joins TRBV7-6 to TRBJ2-7; D perhaps matches TRBD1 (7 bases). V was cut by 2 bases and J by 7 bases, with 9 bases left in between. Germline V gives CDR1 SGHVS, CDR2 FNYEAQ. CDR3 size: 12 residues. CDR3 sequence reads: CASSLQGGEQYF. The CDR3 coding sequence is TGTGCCAGCAGCTTACAGGGGGGAGAGCAGTACTTC. Supplemented by reference TRBV7-6 and TRBJ2-7, the full variable domain reads GAGVSQSPRYKVTKRGQDVALRCDPISGHVSLYWYRQALGQGPEFLTYFNYEAQQDKSGLPNDRFSAERPEGSISTLTIQRTEQRDSAMYRCASSLQGGEQYFGPGTRLTVT.

The chain employs TRBV15 and TRBJ1-6; D not certain. The germline V gene encodes CDR1 LNHNV and CDR2 YYDKDF (reference sequence). There are 14 residues in the CDR3. V was trimmed by 0 bases and J by 9 bases, leaving 9 bases between them. The CDR3 loop is CATSRDASASPLHF. CDR3 nucleotides: TGTGCCACCAGCAGAGATGCCTCCGCTTCACCCCTCCACTTT.